This TCR beta chain was sequenced in a study of PD-L1 blockade in urothelial cancer (dated by TCRdb to the late 2010s). For the study in its entirety: Every patient began therapy in the mid-2010s and was given atezolizumab 1,200 mg intravenously every 3 weeks. Nine patients achieved durable clinical benefit and 20 did not. In the same patients who had TCR sequencing, pretreatment tumors also underwent whole exome sequencing and RNA sequencing. Durable clinical benefit was defined as progression-free survival longer than 6 months, and TCR features were also tested against progression-free and overall survival. Just over 28 patients had pretreatment blood TCR-seq, some 25 had at least one posttreatment blood collection, and some 25 had tumor TCR-seq. An exploratory multi-omic analysis was conducted of the somatic, immune and clinical correlates of response to PD-L1 blockade with atezolizumab in urothelial cancer. Twenty-five of 29 patients were males with bladder-origin urothelial cancer, and about 60% of the roughly 30 reported a prior smoking history. Pretreatment tumor samples, along with matched peripheral blood collected serially before and after atezolizumab treatment, underwent TCR sequencing. A median of around 150,000 T cells and some 90,000 unique TCRs was obtained from blood samples, and a median clonality of approximately 0.08 was observed. Blood samples were analyzed 3 weeks after the start of treatment (second dose) and 6 weeks after the start of treatment. An ECOG performance status of 0 or 1 was recorded for the patients, and 0 to 3 prior chemotherapy regimens had been received by the patients. Points the paper makes about the study in general: Improved progression-free and overall survival was found to be associated with pretreatment peripheral blood TCR clonality below the median. Patients with durable benefit showed greater expansion of tumor-associated TCR clones in peripheral blood 3 weeks after starting treatment (n ≈ 22, p = 0.022). Because the sample size was small (n of about 29) and many exploratory analyses were performed, the results are intended to be hypothesis-generating.

To estimate absolute template abundance from read counts, synthetic TCR analog templates were spiked into each PCR. TCRbeta CDR3 regions were amplified from genomic DNA with bias-controlled V and J gene primers using the immunoSEQ assay. Rearranged TCRbeta segments were sequenced at approximately 20X coverage. As for the original processing: Clustering was used to correct sequencing errors, and CDR3s were annotated against IMGT so that V, D and J genes could be assigned. Only productive TCRbeta rearrangements were used in downstream analyses, excluding out-of-frame or stop-codon sequences. Clonality was calculated as one minus the Shannon entropy normalized by the log of the number of unique productive sequences. Fisher's exact test with Benjamini-Hochberg correction, at a threshold of adjusted p below 0.01, was used to find clones that differed between time points or between blood and tumor. As stored in TCRdb, this immuneACCESS dataset retains in-frame rearrangements with V and J assigned. A fraction of the clones does not appear; measured against another copy, unresolved V genes explain less than half of the discrepancy, and the remainder lacks a known reason. From that table come the V and J calls and clone size; the DNA was used to work out D and trimming. The sample table records roughly 29,000 clones; around 75% of these occur just once. The ten most abundant clones make up 2% to 2.5% of the sample.

The cohort included 25 to 30 patients with locally advanced or metastatic urothelial carcinoma who were treated at Memorial Sloan Kettering on a trial protocol. Peripheral blood mononuclear cells were collected pretreatment and during treatment, at between 1 and 8 total time points per patient. The Qiagen DNeasy Blood extraction kit was used to purify genomic DNA from total PBMCs and tumor samples. PBMCs were collected pretreatment and during treatment, and were isolated and stored as previously described. Regarding this clone: Its antigen remains undetermined. Qualities for individual bases were not recorded, and no much larger clone is one base off.

CDR1 and CDR2 are read off the germline V gene as ENHRY and SYGVKD. Spanning cysteine to phenylalanine, the CDR3 consists of 10 amino acids. The kept DNA is CDR3 alone, 30 bases in frame from the first base. V was cut back by 10 bases and J by 2 bases, leaving a gap of 5 bases between them. The input for sequencing was PBMCs, taken around atezolizumab (anti-PD-L1) treatment. The sequence links TRBV10-3 to TRBJ1-1, with no confident D gene call. This receptor was taken from a man between 50 and 59 years old with urothelial cancer. The CDR3 region has the sequence CATRNTEAFF. The DNA is as follows: TGTGCCACCCGTAACACTGAAGCTTTCTTT.